The clone carrying this T cell receptor beta chain was seen a few times. The antigen remains unidentified. This record comes from a study of blood T cells in healthy people across ages. Study-level findings and limits: With unsorted PBMCs, a conclusive comparison of naive versus antigen-experienced cells was not possible.

A sample-barcoded 5' primer and a J-beta primer mix were used in a second PCR of about 7 to 12 cycles. Every cDNA molecule carried a tag from a template-switch adaptor bearing 12 random nucleotides. Any given sample supplied a minimum of 2.5 million CDR3-containing paired-end reads. TCRdb re-analysed the 5' RACE reads in MiXCR, keeping a single row per CDR3 protein. Among about 1.6 million distinct CDR3 sequences listed, roughly a third were seen once. Germline CDR1 DFQATT, CDR2 SNEGSKA (reference sequence). The J segment lost 7 bases and the V segment lost 6 bases, leaving 14 bases of the junction unmatched. This CDR3 comprises 15 residues.

Input material: blood. This TCR derives from a woman under 40 in good health. J is TRBJ2-1 and V is TRBV20-1, with TRBD2 matching over 8 bases. CDR3 sequence reads: CSASLGGRRGNEQFF. Written as DNA, the CDR3 is TGCAGTGCCAGCCTTGGCGGGAGGAGGGGAAATGAGCAGTTCTTC.